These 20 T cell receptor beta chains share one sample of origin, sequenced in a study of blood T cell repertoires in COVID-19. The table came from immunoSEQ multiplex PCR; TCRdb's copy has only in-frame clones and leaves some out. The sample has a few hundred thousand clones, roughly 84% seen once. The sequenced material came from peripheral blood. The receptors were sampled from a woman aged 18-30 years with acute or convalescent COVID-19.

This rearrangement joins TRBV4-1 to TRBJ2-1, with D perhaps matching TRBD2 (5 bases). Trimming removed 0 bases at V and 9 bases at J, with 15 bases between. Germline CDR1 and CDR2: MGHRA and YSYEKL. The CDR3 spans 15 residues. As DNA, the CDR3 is TGCGCCAGCAGCCAAGATCGGAGGATGAATAGTGAGCAGTTCTTC. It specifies CASSQDRRMNSEQFF.

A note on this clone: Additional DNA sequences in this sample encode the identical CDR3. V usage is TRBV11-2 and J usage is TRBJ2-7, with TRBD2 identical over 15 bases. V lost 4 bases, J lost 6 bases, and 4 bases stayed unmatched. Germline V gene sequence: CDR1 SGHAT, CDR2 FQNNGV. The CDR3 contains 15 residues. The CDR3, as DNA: TGTGCCAGCAGCTCAGGACTAGCGGGAGGGGGCGAGCAGTACTTC. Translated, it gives CASSSGLAGGGEQYF.

CDR3 in DNA: TGTGCCAGCAGCTTATTGAGCCGGGTCGGCCCCAATGAGCAGTTCTTC. Translation gives CASSLLSRVGPNEQFF. This chain links TRBV7-6 with TRBJ2-1; D unresolved. The germline CDR1 and CDR2 sequences are SGHVS and FNYEAQ. The CDR3 runs to 16 residues. V lost 2 bases to trimming and J lost 6 bases, with 17 bases between them.

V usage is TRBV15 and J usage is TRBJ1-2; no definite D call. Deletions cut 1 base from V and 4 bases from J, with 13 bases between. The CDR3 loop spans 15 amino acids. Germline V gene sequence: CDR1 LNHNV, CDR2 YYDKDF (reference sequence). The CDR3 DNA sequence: TGTGCCACCAGCAGAGGGGCCGCGGGCCTCTATGGCTACACCTTC. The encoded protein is CATSRGAAGLYGYTF. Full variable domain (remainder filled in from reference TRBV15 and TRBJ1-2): DAMVIQNPRYQVTQFGKPVTLSCSQTLNHNVMYWYQQKSSQAPKLLFHYYDKDFNNEADTPDNFQSRRPNTSFCFLDIRSPGLGDTAMYLCATSRGAAGLYGYTFGSGTRLTVV.

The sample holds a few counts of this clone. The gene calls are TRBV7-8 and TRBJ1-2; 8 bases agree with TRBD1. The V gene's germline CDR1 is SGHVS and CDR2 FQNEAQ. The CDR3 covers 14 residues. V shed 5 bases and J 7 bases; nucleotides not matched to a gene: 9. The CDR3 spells CASSPRTGFFGYTF. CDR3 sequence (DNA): TGTGCCAGCAGCCCGAGGACAGGGTTTTTTGGCTACACCTTC.

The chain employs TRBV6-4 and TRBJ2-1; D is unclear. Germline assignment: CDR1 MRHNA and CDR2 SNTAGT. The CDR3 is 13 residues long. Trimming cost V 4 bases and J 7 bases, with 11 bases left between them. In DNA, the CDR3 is TGTGCCAGCAGTGGGCACCCGTGGAATGAGCAGTTCTTC. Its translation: CASSGHPWNEQFF.

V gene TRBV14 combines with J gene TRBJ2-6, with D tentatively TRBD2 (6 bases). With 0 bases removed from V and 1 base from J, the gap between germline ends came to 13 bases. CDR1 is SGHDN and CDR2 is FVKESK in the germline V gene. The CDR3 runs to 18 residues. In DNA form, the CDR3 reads TGTGCCAGCAGCCAAGAACGGGGAGGAGTTTCTGGGGCCAACGTCCTGACTTTC. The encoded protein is CASSQERGGVSGANVLTF.

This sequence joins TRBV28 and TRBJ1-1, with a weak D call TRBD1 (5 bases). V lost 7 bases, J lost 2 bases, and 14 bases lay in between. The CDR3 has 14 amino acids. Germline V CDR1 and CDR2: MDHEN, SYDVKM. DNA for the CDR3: TGTGCCAGCAAGTGGGGCAGCTTAAACACTGAAGCTTTCTTT. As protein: CASKWGSLNTEAFF.

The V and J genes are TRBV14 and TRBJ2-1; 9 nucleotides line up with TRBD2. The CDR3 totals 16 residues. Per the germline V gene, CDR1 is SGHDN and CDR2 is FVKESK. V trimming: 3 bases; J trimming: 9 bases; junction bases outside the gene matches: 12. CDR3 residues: CASSQAFGIAGVEQFF. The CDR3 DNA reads TGTGCCAGCAGCCAGGCTTTTGGGATAGCGGGAGTTGAGCAGTTCTTC. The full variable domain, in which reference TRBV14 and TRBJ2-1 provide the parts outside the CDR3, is EAGVTQFPSHSVIEKGQTVTLRCDPISGHDNLYWYRRVMGKEIKFLLHFVKESKQDESGMPNNRFLAERTGGTYSTLKVQPAELEDSGVYFCASSQAFGIAGVEQFFGPGTRLTVL.

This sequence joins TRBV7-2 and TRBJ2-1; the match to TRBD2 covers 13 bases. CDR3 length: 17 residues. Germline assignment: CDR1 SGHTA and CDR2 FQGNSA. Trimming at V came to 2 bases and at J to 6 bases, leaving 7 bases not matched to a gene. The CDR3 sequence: CASSLSRTSGSGNEQFF. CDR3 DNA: TGTGCCAGCAGCTTATCTCGGACTAGCGGGAGTGGCAATGAGCAGTTCTTC.

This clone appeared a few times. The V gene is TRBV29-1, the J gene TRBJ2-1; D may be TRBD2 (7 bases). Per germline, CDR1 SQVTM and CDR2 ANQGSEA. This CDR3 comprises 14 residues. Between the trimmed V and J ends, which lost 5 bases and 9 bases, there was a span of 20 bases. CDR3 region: CSVRPPGGPGEQFF. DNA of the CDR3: TGCAGCGTTCGACCACCGGGGGGCCCCGGTGAGCAGTTCTTC.

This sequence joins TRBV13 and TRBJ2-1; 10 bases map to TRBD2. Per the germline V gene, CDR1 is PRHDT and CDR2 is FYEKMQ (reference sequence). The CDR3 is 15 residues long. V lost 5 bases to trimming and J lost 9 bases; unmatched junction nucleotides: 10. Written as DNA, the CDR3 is TGTGCCAGCAGCGCTCGGCTAGCGGGAGTTGTTGAGCAGTTCTTC. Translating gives CASSARLAGVVEQFF.

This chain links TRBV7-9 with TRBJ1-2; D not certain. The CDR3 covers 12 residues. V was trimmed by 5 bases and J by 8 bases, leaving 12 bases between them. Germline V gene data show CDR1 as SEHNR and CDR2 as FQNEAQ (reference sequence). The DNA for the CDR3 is TGTGCCAGCAGCCTGCAAGCGTCGGGCTACACCTTC. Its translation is CASSLQASGYTF.

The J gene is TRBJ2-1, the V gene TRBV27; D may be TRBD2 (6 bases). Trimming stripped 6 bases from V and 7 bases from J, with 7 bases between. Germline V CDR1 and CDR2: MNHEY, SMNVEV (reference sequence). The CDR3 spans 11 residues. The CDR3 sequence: CASRRGNEQFF. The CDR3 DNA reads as TGTGCCAGCAGACGGGGGAATGAGCAGTTCTTC.

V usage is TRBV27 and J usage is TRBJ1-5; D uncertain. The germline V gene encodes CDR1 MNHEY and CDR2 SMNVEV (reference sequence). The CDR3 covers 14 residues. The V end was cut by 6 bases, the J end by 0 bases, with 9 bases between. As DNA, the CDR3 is TGTGCCAGCAGGTCGACACTTAGCAATCAGCCCCAGCATTTT. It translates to CASRSTLSNQPQHF.

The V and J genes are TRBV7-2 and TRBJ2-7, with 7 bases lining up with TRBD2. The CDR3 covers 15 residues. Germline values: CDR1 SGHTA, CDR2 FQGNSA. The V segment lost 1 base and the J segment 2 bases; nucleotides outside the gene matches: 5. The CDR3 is CASSLGQGGTYEQYF. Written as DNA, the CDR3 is TGTGCCAGCAGCTTAGGCCAGGGAGGGACCTACGAGCAGTACTTC.

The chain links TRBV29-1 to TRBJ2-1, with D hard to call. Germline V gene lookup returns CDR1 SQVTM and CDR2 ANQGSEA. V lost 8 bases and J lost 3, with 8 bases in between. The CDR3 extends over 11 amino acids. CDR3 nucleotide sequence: TGCAGCTCCCTCCTCTACAATGAGCAGTTCTTC. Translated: CSSLLYNEQFF.

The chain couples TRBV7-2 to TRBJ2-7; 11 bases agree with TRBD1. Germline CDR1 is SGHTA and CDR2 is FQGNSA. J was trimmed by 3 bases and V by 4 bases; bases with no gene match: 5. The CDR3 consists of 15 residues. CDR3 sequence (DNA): TGTGCCAGCAGCTACCGGACAGGGGGCAACTACGAGCAGTACTTC. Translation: CASSYRTGGNYEQYF. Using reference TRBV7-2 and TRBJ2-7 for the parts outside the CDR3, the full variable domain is GAGVSQSPSNKVTEKGKDVELRCDPISGHTALYWYRQSLGQGLEFLIYFQGNSAPDKSGLPSDRFSAERTGGSVSTLTIQRTQQEDSAVYLCASSYRTGGNYEQYFGPGTRLTVT.

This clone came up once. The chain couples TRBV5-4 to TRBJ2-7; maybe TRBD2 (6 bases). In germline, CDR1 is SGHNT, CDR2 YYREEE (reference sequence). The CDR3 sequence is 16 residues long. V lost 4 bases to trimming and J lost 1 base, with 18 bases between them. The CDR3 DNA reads TGTGCCAGCAGCCCCGGAGGTACACTAGCATCCTACGAGCAGTACTTC. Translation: CASSPGGTLASYEQYF.

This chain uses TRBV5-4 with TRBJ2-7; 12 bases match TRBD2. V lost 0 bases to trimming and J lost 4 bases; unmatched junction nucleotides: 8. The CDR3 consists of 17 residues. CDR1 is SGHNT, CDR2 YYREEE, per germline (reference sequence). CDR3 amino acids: CASSLAVLAGGAYEQYF. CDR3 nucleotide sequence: TGTGCCAGCAGCTTGGCAGTCCTAGCGGGAGGGGCTTACGAGCAGTACTTC.